The rows below give T cell receptor beta chains drawn from one sample of a study of shared clonotypes between healthy human individuals. Some clones are missing from TCRdb's copy, which holds only in-frame ones; the method was immunoSEQ multiplex PCR. The data hold under 1,100,000 clones, with 70% to 80% observed a single time. Sequencing used memory CD4+ T cells from PBMCs. These receptors originate from a man younger than 35 in good health. Some clones in this sample may be carry-over from other donors' samples. Each CDR3 is given with its conserved first and last residue. A D gene is named only where the DNA matches it firmly. Clone sizes are given selectively: once, few, many, or a class where the clone is expanded.

V	J	size	D	DNA	CDR3
TRBV9	TRBJ2-5	NA	TRBD2	TGTGCCAGCAGCGTAGGTCCCGGGCTAGCGGGAGGGGGAGAGACCCAGTACTTC	CASSVGPGLAGGGETQYF
TRBV6-5	TRBJ1-5	NA	NA	TGTGCCAGCAGTTACCGGGCGGGGAATCAGCCCCAGCATTTT	CASSYRAGNQPQHF
TRBV10-2	TRBJ1-3	NA	NA	TGCGCCAGCAGTGCGGGGGGGGCTGGAAACACCATATATTTT	CASSAGGAGNTIYF
TRBV6-1	TRBJ2-1	NA	NA	TGTGCCAGCAGGGCGACTATCTCCTACAATGAGCAGTTCTTC	CASRATISYNEQFF
TRBV5-4	TRBJ2-4	NA	NA	TGTGCCAGCAGCTTGAACCAGGGCCAAAACATTCAGTACTTC	CASSLNQGQNIQYF
TRBV7-2	TRBJ2-7	NA	TRBD2	TGTGCCAGCAGAGCTAGCGGGAGGTACTACGAGCAGTACTTC	CASRASGRYYEQYF
TRBV6-1	TRBJ2-7	NA	NA	TGTGCCAGCAGTGAGACTACCCACTACGAGCAGTACTTC	CASSETTHYEQYF
TRBV5-1	TRBJ2-1	once	NA	TGCGCCAGCAGCTTGGAAGTCTCATCCTACAATGAGCAGTTCTTC	CASSLEVSSYNEQFF
TRBV6-1	TRBJ1-2	NA	NA	TGTGCCAGCAGTGAAGTGGGCTGGAACTATGGCTACACCTTC	CASSEVGWNYGYTF
TRBV5-1	TRBJ1-4	NA	NA	TGCGCCAGCAGCTTAGGGGCGGCGGGAAACGAAAAACTGTTTTTT	CASSLGAAGNEKLFF
TRBV6-1	TRBJ1-1	NA	NA	TGTGCCAGCGGGGGAGCGGGGGGAGCTTTCTTT	CASGGAGGAFF
TRBV11-2	TRBJ2-2	NA	TRBD1	TGTGCCAGCAGCGAATACAGGGGATTGGGGGCCACCGGGGAGCTGTTTTTT	CASSEYRGLGATGELFF
TRBV27	TRBJ1-2	NA	NA	TGTGCCAGCTCCTCCATCGACGGGTTCCCCAAGAGTAACTATGGCTACACCTTC	CASSSIDGFPKSNYGYTF
TRBV2	TRBJ1-5	NA	NA	TGTGCCAGCAGTCGGGACACTAGCAATCAGCCCCAGCATTTT	CASSRDTSNQPQHF
TRBV11-2	TRBJ1-2	NA	TRBD1	TGTGCCAGCAGCGCGCCAAGACAGGGGGCAGATGGCTACACCTTC	CASSAPRQGADGYTF
TRBV7-2	TRBJ1-1	NA	NA	TGTGCCAGCAGTCGAGTCTTTCCCAGGCCCACTGAAGCTTTCTTT	CASSRVFPRPTEAFF
TRBV6-5	TRBJ2-1	once	NA	TGTGCCAGCAGGAGATTCGAGAAGGGGTACAATGAGCAGTTCTTC	CASRRFEKGYNEQFF
TRBV11-2	TRBJ2-1	NA	TRBD2	TGTGCCAGCAGCCCCGGACTAGCCCCCAATGAGCAGTTCTTC	CASSPGLAPNEQFF
TRBV18	TRBJ2-5	NA	NA	TGTGCCAGCTCACCAGGCCTAGGCTTGGGGGAGACCCAGTACTTC	CASSPGLGLGETQYF
TRBV5-1	TRBJ1-1	NA	NA	TGCGCCAGCAGCACGACAGGGAACACTGAAGCTTTCTTT	CASSTTGNTEAFF
TRBV10-1	TRBJ2-3	once	NA	TGCGCCAGCAGTGAATCGGGACTCAGCACAGATACGCAGTATTTT	CASSESGLSTDTQYF
TRBV5-1	TRBJ1-4	many	NA	TGCGCCAGCAGCTTGGTCACGGGAATAGCAACTAATGAAAAACTGTTTTTT	CASSLVTGIATNEKLFF
TRBV18	TRBJ1-2	NA	TRBD1	TGTGCCAGCTCACCTGGGACAGCTTATGGCTACACCTTC	CASSPGTAYGYTF
TRBV4-2	TRBJ1-6	NA	NA	TGTGCCAGCAGCCCTAGTTCCGACATCTATAATTCACCCCTCCACTTT	CASSPSSDIYNSPLHF
TRBV15	TRBJ1-4	NA	NA	TGTGCCACCAGTCCCGCGGCGCCTGGTCAACGACTGTTTTTT	CATSPAAPGQRLFF
TRBV2	TRBJ2-5	few	NA	TGTGCCAGTCAAGCAGGGGCCCGGGGGACCCAGTACTTC	CASQAGARGTQYF
TRBV29-1	TRBJ1-2	once	NA	TGCAGCGTGGGTGACAGGAATACCTATGGCTACACCTTC	CSVGDRNTYGYTF
TRBV7-9	TRBJ2-3	NA	NA	TGTGCCAGCCTCAACACAGATACGCAGTATTTT	CASLNTDTQYF
TRBV5-1	TRBJ2-3	NA	NA	TGCGCCAGCAGCTTGGAAGGGGGAGATACGCAGTATTTT	CASSLEGGDTQYF